This TCR beta chain was identified during a study of T cells in Graves' hyperthyroidism and ophthalmopathy. Study-wide points: Stable hyperthyroidism was told apart from ophthalmopathy by a model built on 13 V-J features. Among thyroid clonotypes expanded above 0.001, most also appeared in blood.

Stable Graves' hyperthyroidism denoted no ophthalmopathy progression over 18 months. In making diagnoses, clinical symptoms, serum thyroxine and TRAb, thyroid ultrasound and orbital computed tomography were all used. TCR beta CDR3 regions were amplified from RNA transcripts. Carried out on the TCR CDR3, a first-round RT-PCR used the HTBI primer set. Via MiXCR, TCRdb re-called the multiplex PCR reads, giving one row per CDR3 protein. The data contain roughly 200,000 distinct CDR3 sequences, roughly a sixth of them singletons. In this sample, this clonotype turned up many times. Its target is unknown. Trimming removed 2 bases from V and 6 bases from J, with 7 bases in between. Germline V gene data show CDR1 as MDHEN and CDR2 as SYDVKM. CDR3 length: 12 amino acids.

The origin of this receptor is a woman aged 45-60 years with Graves' hyperthyroidism. The sequencing input was blood. The V call is TRBV28, the J call TRBJ1-1; D perhaps matches TRBD1 (6 bases). The CDR3 loop reads CASSLGGPEAFF. The CDR3 nucleotides read TGTGCCAGCAGTTTAGGGGGCCCTGAAGCTTTCTTT.